The clone carrying this TCR beta chain was observed once. The assay was immunoSEQ multiplex PCR, and TCRdb's table has in-frame clones only and misses some. The table includes about 380,000 clones, just over 95% detected once. This record comes from a study of shared clonotypes between healthy human individuals. The sample was memory CD8+ T cells sorted from blood. This sample's subset: CD45RO+ cells pooled with CCR7-negative TemRA cells. The receptor was derived from a man aged 25-40 years in good health.

The CDR3 DNA follows: TGTGCCAGCAGTCCCCCGACTAGCGGGAGGAAGGATACGCAGTATTTT. Translating it yields CASSPPTSGRKDTQYF. The chain employs TRBV28 and TRBJ2-3; 13 nucleotides line up with TRBD2. CDR1 MDHEN and CDR2 SYDVKM come from the germline V gene. The junction had 8 bases not matched to a gene; V was cut back by 5 bases and J by 6 bases. This CDR3 has 16 residues.